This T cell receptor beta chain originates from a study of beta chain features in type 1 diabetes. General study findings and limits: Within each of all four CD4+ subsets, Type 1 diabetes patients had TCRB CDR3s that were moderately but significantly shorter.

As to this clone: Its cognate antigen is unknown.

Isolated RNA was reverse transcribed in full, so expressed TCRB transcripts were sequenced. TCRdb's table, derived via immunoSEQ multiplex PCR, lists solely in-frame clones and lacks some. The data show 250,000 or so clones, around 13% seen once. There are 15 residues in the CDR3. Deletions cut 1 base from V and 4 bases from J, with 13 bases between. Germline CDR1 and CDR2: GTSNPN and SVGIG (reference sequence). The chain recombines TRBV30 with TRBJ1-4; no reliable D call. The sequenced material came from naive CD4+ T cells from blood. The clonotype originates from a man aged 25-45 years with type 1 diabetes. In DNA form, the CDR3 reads TGTGCCTGGAGTGGGTCCGCTCGACTTAATGAAAAACTGTTTTTT. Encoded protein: CAWSGSARLNEKLFF.